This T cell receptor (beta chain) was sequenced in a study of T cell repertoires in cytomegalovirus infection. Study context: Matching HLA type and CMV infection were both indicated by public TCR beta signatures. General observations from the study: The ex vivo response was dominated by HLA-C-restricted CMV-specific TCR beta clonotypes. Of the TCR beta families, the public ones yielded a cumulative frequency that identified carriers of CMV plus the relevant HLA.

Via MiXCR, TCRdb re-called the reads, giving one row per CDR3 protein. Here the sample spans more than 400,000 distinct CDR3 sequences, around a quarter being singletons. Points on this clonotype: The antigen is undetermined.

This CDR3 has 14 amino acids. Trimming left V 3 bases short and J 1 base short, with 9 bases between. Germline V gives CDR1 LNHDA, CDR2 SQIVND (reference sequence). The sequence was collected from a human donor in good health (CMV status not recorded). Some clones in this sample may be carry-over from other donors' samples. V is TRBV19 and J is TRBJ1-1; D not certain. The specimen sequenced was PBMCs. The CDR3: CASSMQAQNTEAFF. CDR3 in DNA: TGTGCCAGTAGTATGCAGGCCCAGAACACTGAAGCTTTCTTT.